The rows below give T cell receptor beta chains drawn from one sample of a study of CD8+CD57+ T cells in acquired aplastic anemia. MiXCR was run by TCRdb on the reads, yielding one entry per CDR3 protein. The sample yields 200,000 to 250,000 distinct CDR3 sequences, approximately 51% seen once. Sequencing input: sorted CD4+, CD8+, or CD8+CD57+ T cells (not recorded which) from PBMCs. All receptors derive from a human donor with aplastic anemia. The CDR3 runs from the conserved cysteine through the conserved F or W. Fields, in order: D gene, V gene, J gene, CDR3 length, clone size, CDR3 DNA, CDR3 protein. The D gene is left open where the match is weak. Where a row states a size, it is once, few, many or the class of an expanded clone; other rows omit it.

NA	TRBV11-2	TRBJ1-6	15	many	TGTGCCAGCAGCTTAGACCGTCTTGGTTATTCACCCCTCCACTTT	CASSLDRLGYSPLHF
NA	TRBV19	TRBJ2-1	15	NA	TGTGCCAGTAGTCAACAGGGGGGGGGCCACAATGAGCAGTTCTTC	CASSQQGGGHNEQFF
NA	TRBV10-3	TRBJ1-1	13	NA	TGTGCCATCAAGGAGATGGGTTCCCTTGAAGCTTTCTTT	CAIKEMGSLEAFF
NA	TRBV20-1	TRBJ2-1	11	many	TGCAGTGCCCTAGGGACCCATGAGCAGTTCTTC	CSALGTHEQFF
NA	TRBV6-5	TRBJ2-7	17	few	TGTGCCAGCAGCCCCCCCAATTTTGTTTCAGTCGTCCACGAGCAGTACTTC	CASSPPNFVSVVHEQYF
NA	TRBV28	TRBJ2-7	15	many	TGTGCCAGCCACTCCGGCAGTGGGTCCTCCTACGAGCAGTACTTC	CASHSGSGSSYEQYF
NA	TRBV9	TRBJ2-5	11	NA	TGTGCCAGCAGCGTATCGGAGACCCAGTACTTC	CASSVSETQYF
NA	TRBV7-9	TRBJ2-7	12	NA	TGTGCCAGCAGCTTAATCGGTTACGAGCAGTACTTC	CASSLIGYEQYF
TRBD1	TRBV25-1	TRBJ2-6	19	NA	TGTGCCACCAGTGGGGCGACAGGGATGGGGTTCGCTGGGGCCAACGTCCTGACTTTC	CATSGATGMGFAGANVLTF
TRBD1	TRBV20-1	TRBJ1-4	14	many	TGCAGTGCTAGGGAAGGACAGGGGAGTGAAAAACTGTTTTTT	CSAREGQGSEKLFF
NA	TRBV5-1	TRBJ1-2	13	NA	TGCACCAGCAGGGTGGAAAATAACTATGGCTACACCTTC	CTSRVENNYGYTF
NA	TRBV20-1	TRBJ1-5	13	NA	TGCAGTGCGCTACAGGGTATCGGTCAGCCCCAGCATTTT	CSALQGIGQPQHF
NA	TRBV7-7	TRBJ2-7	16	NA	TGTGCCAGCAGCCCCAATCTAGGACAGAGCTCCTACGAGCAGTACTTC	CASSPNLGQSSYEQYF